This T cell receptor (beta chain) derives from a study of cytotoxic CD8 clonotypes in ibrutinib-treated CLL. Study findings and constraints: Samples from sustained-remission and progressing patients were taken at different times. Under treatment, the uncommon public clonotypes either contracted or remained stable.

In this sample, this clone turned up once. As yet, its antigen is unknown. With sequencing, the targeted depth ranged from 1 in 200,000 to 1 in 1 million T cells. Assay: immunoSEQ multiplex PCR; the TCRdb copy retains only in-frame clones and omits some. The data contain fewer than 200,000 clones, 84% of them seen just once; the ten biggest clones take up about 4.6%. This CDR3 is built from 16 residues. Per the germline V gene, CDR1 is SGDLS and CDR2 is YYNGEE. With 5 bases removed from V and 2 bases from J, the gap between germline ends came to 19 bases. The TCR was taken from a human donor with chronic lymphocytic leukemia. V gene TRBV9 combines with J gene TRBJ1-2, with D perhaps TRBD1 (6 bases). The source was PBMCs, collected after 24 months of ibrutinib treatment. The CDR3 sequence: CASSGGGRFENYGYTF. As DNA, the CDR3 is TGTGCCAGCAGTGGGGGCGGACGGTTTGAGAACTATGGCTACACCTTC.